Listed below are T cell receptor beta chains from one sample, sequenced in a study of cytomegalovirus exposure and HLA in healthy donors. This table comes from immunoSEQ multiplex PCR, and its TCRdb copy is limited to in-frame clones, with some not included. Among 15,000 to 20,000 clones listed, more than 65% were seen once. Sequenced sample: PBMCs. Receptors originate from a man aged 18 to 30 in good health and CMV-seronegative. Each CDR3 is given with its conserved first and last residue. Each record gives: CDR3 protein, J gene, V gene, clone size. The size field is filled for only some rows; it gives once, few, many or a size class.

cdr3_aa: CASSPGGTVNQPQHF
j_call: TRBJ1-5
v_call: TRBV4-1
clone_size: NA

cdr3_aa: CASSFRATLTRVAFF
j_call: TRBJ1-1
v_call: TRBV6-5
clone_size: once

cdr3_aa: CASSSRGRGYGYTF
j_call: TRBJ1-2
v_call: TRBV7-2
clone_size: NA

cdr3_aa: CASSETGLNTEAFF
j_call: TRBJ1-1
v_call: TRBV5-6
clone_size: NA

cdr3_aa: CASSPGLNTEAFF
j_call: TRBJ1-1
v_call: TRBV18
clone_size: NA

cdr3_aa: CAWGWGDRYTEAFF
j_call: TRBJ1-1
v_call: TRBV30
clone_size: NA

cdr3_aa: CAWSVFSRPNQPQHF
j_call: TRBJ1-5
v_call: TRBV30
clone_size: NA

cdr3_aa: CASSPSLRQFF
j_call: TRBJ2-1
v_call: TRBV13
clone_size: NA

cdr3_aa: CASSHGQDGTQYF
j_call: TRBJ2-5
v_call: TRBV7-3
clone_size: NA

cdr3_aa: CASSPRLYGYTF
j_call: TRBJ1-2
v_call: TRBV16
clone_size: NA

cdr3_aa: CSVDSGGKATDTQYF
j_call: TRBJ2-3
v_call: TRBV29-1
clone_size: NA

cdr3_aa: CASSSAGTNTEAFF
j_call: TRBJ1-1
v_call: TRBV11-2
clone_size: few

cdr3_aa: CASSYSGPHNSPLHF
j_call: TRBJ1-6
v_call: TRBV6-5
clone_size: once

cdr3_aa: CSANRGGEQYF
j_call: TRBJ2-7
v_call: TRBV20-1
clone_size: NA

cdr3_aa: CAWSPGTTNEKLFF
j_call: TRBJ1-4
v_call: TRBV30
clone_size: NA

cdr3_aa: CSVLLSAGTEQYF
j_call: TRBJ2-7
v_call: TRBV29-1
clone_size: NA

cdr3_aa: CASSPLGGGNQPQHF
j_call: TRBJ1-5
v_call: TRBV7-9
clone_size: NA

cdr3_aa: CASTGQGTGELFF
j_call: TRBJ2-2
v_call: TRBV25-1
clone_size: NA

cdr3_aa: CASSLGHNTEAFF
j_call: TRBJ1-1
v_call: TRBV7-2
clone_size: NA

cdr3_aa: CAWTRTGVQYF
j_call: TRBJ2-5
v_call: TRBV30
clone_size: NA